What follows describes a single T cell receptor (beta chain). The sample comes from a study of patients and donors after allogeneic stem cell transplantation. V lost 6 bases and J lost 0, with 4 bases in between. The germline gives CDR1 SNHLY, CDR2 FYNNEI. The CDR3 loop spans 12 amino acids. Using its own MiXCR run on the RT-PCR reads, TCRdb lists one record per CDR3 protein. The repertoire includes about 410,000 distinct CDR3 sequences, about a sixth of them detected once, and roughly 7% sits in the top ten. The sequenced material came from blood, either unsorted or a sorted T cell fraction (not recorded which). This chain joins TRBV2 and TRBJ2-3; D call uncertain. The receptor was derived from a human donor who was either an allogeneic HSCT recipient or a stem cell or donor lymphocyte infusion donor (not recorded which). It is not recorded whose cells these are; they may come from a transplant donor. CDR3 loop: CASRASTDTQYF. CDR3 DNA sequence: TGTGCCAGCAGAGCTAGCACAGATACGCAGTATTTT.